This TCR beta chain is from a study of control samples from healthy donors and cancer patients. Germline-derived CDR1 and CDR2 are SGHNT and YYREEE (reference sequence). Losses at the gene ends were 1 base for V and 2 bases for J; bases not matched to a gene: 2. The CDR3 sequence is 15 residues long. This table comes from immunoSEQ multiplex PCR, and its TCRdb copy is limited to in-frame clones, with some not included. Of 150,000 to 190,000 clones listed, approximately 93% are singletons. The chain links TRBV5-4 to TRBJ2-4; TRBD2 aligns across 8 bases. The sample comprised blood. The TCR was taken from a man aged 50-60 years in good health. Written as DNA, the CDR3 is TGTGCCAGCAGCTTGCCGGGAGGGTCCAAAAACATTCAGTACTTC. Translating it yields CASSLPGGSKNIQYF.